This T cell receptor beta chain was documented in a study of blood T cells in healthy people across ages. The sample holds a few counts of this clonotype. Every participating donor contributed about 10 milliliters of peripheral blood through a draw. The V gene end was trimmed by 11 bases and the J gene end by 5 bases; junction bases not matched to a gene: 11. The CDR3 consists of 15 residues. The germline gives CDR1 ENHRY, CDR2 SYGVKD. Sample-barcoded 5' priming and a J-beta primer mix drove a second PCR of 7 to 11 cycles. TCRdb redid the calling of the 5' RACE reads with MiXCR, one entry per CDR3 protein. Of about 1.1 million distinct CDR3 sequences in the sample, more than 30% were seen once.

This receptor was identified in a man between 18 and 29 years old in good health. Sequenced material: blood. The J gene is TRBJ2-3, the V gene TRBV10-3; TRBD2 agrees at 12 bases. CDR3 loop: CASSTTSGGVDTQYF. The CDR3 bases are TGTGCCTCCTCTACGACTAGCGGGGGTGTAGATACGCAGTATTTT.